This is a list of T cell receptor beta chains from one sample in a study of cytomegalovirus exposure and HLA in healthy donors. Repertoires were generated with immunoSEQ multiplex PCR, while TCRdb's copy carries only in-frame clones and drops some. The profile covers about 160,000 clones, with 86% appearing a single time and 2% to 2.5% taken by the ten largest. The sample taken for sequencing was PBMCs. These receptors originate from a woman under 30 in good health and CMV-seronegative. The CDR3 runs from the conserved cysteine through the conserved F or W. The D gene is left open where the match is weak. Clone size is shown for a subset of rows, as once, few, many or a class of expanded clone.

d_call clone_size j_call v_call cdr3_aa cdr3_nt
TRBD2 . TRBJ2-1 TRBV7-8 CASSLGTSGSNEQFF TGTGCCAGCAGCTTGGGGACTAGCGGGAGCAATGAGCAGTTCTTC
. . TRBJ1-2 TRBV19 CASTPVTGGTANYGYTF TGTGCCAGTACTCCCGTCACGGGGGGCACCGCTAACTATGGCTACACCTTC
. . TRBJ2-7 TRBV4-3 CASSLTDRSPYEQYF TGCGCCAGCAGCCTCACGGACAGATCTCCCTACGAGCAGTACTTC
TRBD1 once TRBJ2-6 TRBV19 CASSRQGSGANVLTF TGTGCCAGTAGTAGACAGGGATCTGGGGCCAACGTCCTGACTTTC
TRBD1 once TRBJ1-2 TRBV27 CASSFKSDRERYTF TGTGCCAGCAGTTTCAAGAGCGACAGGGAACGTTACACCTTC
. . TRBJ2-3 TRBV18 CASQTSRPDTQYF TGTGCCAGCCAAACGAGCCGTCCAGATACGCAGTATTTT
. few TRBJ1-6 TRBV5-1 CASSLDGQPYNSPLHF TGCGCCAGCAGCTTGGACGGACAGCCCTATAATTCACCCCTCCACTTT
TRBD2 . TRBJ2-5 TRBV27 CASILGGAYQETQYF TGTGCCAGCATACTGGGAGGGGCGTACCAAGAGACCCAGTACTTC
TRBD1 . TRBJ2-7 TRBV6-1 CASSPQRGRNEQYF TGTGCCAGCAGCCCCCAGAGGGGGCGGAACGAGCAGTACTTC
TRBD1 many TRBJ1-1 TRBV4-3 CASSLRQGTEAFF TGCGCCAGCAGCCTCCGACAGGGAACTGAAGCTTTCTTT
. . TRBJ1-1 TRBV4-2 CASSQDRSNTEAFF TGTGCCAGCAGCCAAGACAGATCGAACACTGAAGCTTTCTTT
TRBD1 . TRBJ1-5 TRBV15 CATSSGQGHHQPQHF TGTGCCACCAGCAGCGGACAGGGTCATCATCAGCCCCAGCATTTT
TRBD2 . TRBJ2-1 TRBV7-9 CASSLDGRLYNEQFF TGTGCCAGCAGCTTAGACGGGAGGCTCTACAATGAGCAGTTCTTC
. . TRBJ2-7 TRBV29-1 CSVVQQETYEQYF TGCAGCGTTGTTCAACAGGAAACCTACGAGCAGTACTTC
TRBD2 once TRBJ2-1 TRBV5-1 CASSFKGLAGGPYNEQFF TGCGCCAGCAGCTTCAAGGGACTAGCGGGGGGCCCATACAATGAGCAGTTCTTC
. . TRBJ1-1 TRBV7-6 CASSLQATNTEAFF TGTGCCAGCAGCTTACAAGCGACGAACACTGAAGCTTTCTTT
TRBD1 . TRBJ2-5 TRBV18 CASSPSDRETQYF TGTGCCAGCTCACCATCGGACAGGGAGACCCAGTACTTC
. . TRBJ2-1 TRBV6-5 CASSLFGGIYNEQFF TGTGCCAGCAGTTTATTTGGGGGGATTTACAATGAGCAGTTCTTC
TRBD2 . TRBJ2-5 TRBV11-2 CASSLVSGRARETQYF TGTGCCAGCAGCTTAGTGAGCGGGAGGGCCCGAGAGACCCAGTACTTC
. . TRBJ2-2 TRBV18 CASSLLHGVSNTGELFF TGTGCCAGCTCCCTACTACACGGGGTGTCGAACACCGGGGAGCTGTTTTTT
TRBD2 . TRBJ2-1 TRBV5-1 CASSLPGTSPSNEQFF TGCGCCAGCAGCTTGCCCGGGACTAGTCCCAGCAATGAGCAGTTCTTC
TRBD2 . TRBJ2-1 TRBV5-4 CASTREGLVGNEQFF TGTGCCAGCACCCGAGAAGGACTAGTGGGCAATGAGCAGTTCTTC
TRBD1 . TRBJ1-1 TRBV5-6 CASSLMGTGVYTEAFF TGTGCCAGCAGCCTGATGGGGACAGGGGTGTACACTGAAGCTTTCTTT
. . TRBJ1-2 TRBV9 CASSSLGGYTF TGTGCCAGCAGTTCCCTCGGGGGCTACACCTTC
. . TRBJ1-1 TRBV5-1 CASSNDRGWNTEAFF TGCGCCAGCAGCAACGACCGGGGATGGAACACTGAAGCTTTCTTT
TRBD1 once TRBJ1-2 TRBV6-5 CASSFDRGGYGYTF TGTGCCAGCAGTTTTGACAGGGGAGGCTATGGCTACACCTTC
TRBD1 . TRBJ1-4 TRBV4-3 CASSQGQGDEKLFF TGCGCCAGCAGCCAAGGGCAGGGGGATGAAAAACTGTTTTTT
. . TRBJ1-5 TRBV6-5 CASSSNVNQPQHF TGTGCCAGCAGTTCAAATGTCAATCAGCCCCAGCATTTT
TRBD2 . TRBJ2-5 TRBV2 CASSEDVTSEQTQYF TGTGCCAGCAGTGAAGACGTGACTAGCGAACAGACCCAGTACTTC
. . TRBJ2-1 TRBV6-6 CASSPGGPGNEQFF TGTGCCAGCAGCCCCGGAGGGCCAGGGAATGAGCAGTTCTTC
TRBD1 few TRBJ1-5 TRBV7-9 CASSPGQDLPQPQHF TGTGCCAGCAGCCCAGGACAGGATTTGCCTCAGCCCCAGCATTTT
. once TRBJ2-4 TRBV4-3 CASSQDRGQWNIQYF TGCGCCAGCAGCCAAGATAGAGGACAATGGAACATTCAGTACTTC
. few TRBJ1-2 TRBV18 CASSPPAGYYGYTF TGTGCCAGCTCACCACCAGCAGGCTACTATGGCTACACCTTC
TRBD1 . TRBJ1-3 TRBV15 CATSRGDRAGNTIYF TGTGCCACCAGCAGAGGGGACAGGGCTGGAAACACCATATATTTT
. few TRBJ2-7 TRBV10-1 CASSEGGAGTQYF TGCGCCAGCAGTGAAGGAGGGGCAGGAACGCAGTACTTC
TRBD1 . TRBJ1-1 TRBV4-2 CASSQDRDRLNTEAFF TGTGCCAGCAGCCAAGATAGGGACAGACTGAACACTGAAGCTTTCTTT
TRBD1 . TRBJ1-4 TRBV6-5 CAIRDREEKLFF TGTGCCATCCGGGACAGGGAGGAAAAACTGTTTTTT
TRBD2 . TRBJ2-5 TRBV6-1 CASRLRGSGETQYF TGTGCCAGCAGGCTGCGGGGGAGTGGGGAGACCCAGTACTTC
TRBD1 . TRBJ2-3 TRBV5-1 CASSRIQGALDTQYF TGCGCCAGCAGCCGCATACAGGGGGCATTGGATACGCAGTATTTT
TRBD2 . TRBJ2-1 TRBV2 CASMGLAGRNEQFF TGTGCCAGCATGGGACTAGCGGGAAGAAATGAGCAGTTCTTC
. . TRBJ1-1 TRBV5-6 CASSRRLIPDTEAFF TGTGCCAGCAGCCGGCGACTGATCCCGGACACTGAAGCTTTCTTT
TRBD1 . TRBJ2-5 TRBV6-5 CASSYVGTGGKEQYF TGTGCCAGCAGTTACGTGGGGACAGGGGGAAAAGAGCAGTACTTC
TRBD2 . TRBJ2-7 TRBV7-2 CASSFPSGSLAYEQYF TGTGCCAGCAGCTTCCCTAGCGGGAGTTTAGCCTACGAGCAGTACTTC
TRBD1 . TRBJ1-2 TRBV4-1 CASSQYQGGDYGYTF TGCGCCAGCAGCCAATATCAGGGGGGAGACTATGGCTACACCTTC
TRBD1 . TRBJ1-5 TRBV5-6 CASSLGGRGLNQPQHF TGTGCCAGCAGCTTGGGGGGCAGGGGGCTCAATCAGCCCCAGCATTTT